This TCR beta chain was captured by sequencing in a study of post-analysis software for immune sequencing data. Study as a whole: The patients showed relapsing-remitting, secondary progressive and progressive-relapsing multiple sclerosis courses.

Germline V gene sequence: CDR1 DFQATT, CDR2 SNEGSKA (reference sequence). The V gene lost 6 bases and the J gene lost 8 bases, with 19 bases spanning the gap. This CDR3 is 13 amino acids long. Researchers reported that TCR beta cDNA libraries carried unique molecular identifiers. Yield was about 500,000 cDNA molecules from roughly 0.93 to 9.6 million T cells. TCRdb re-called the PCR reads with MiXCR, one entry per CDR3 protein. The repertoire consists of hundreds of thousands of distinct CDR3 sequences, with roughly 46% occurring once and the leading ten covering more than 1.5%. The study's findings and limits: When patients were compared with controls, about 5 TRBV segments were more frequent, TRBV5-6, TRBV5-1 and TRBV20-1 among them. Under the F measure, samples that were prepared in one batch clustered strongly together. There was significantly lower normalized Chao1 diversity in multiple sclerosis patients than in controls.

This clonotype showed up just a few times. Its target is unknown. The sequencing sample was made of blood. The chain is built from TRBV20-1 and TRBJ2-5; D is undetermined. This TCR was sampled from a girl between 5 and 17 years old with multiple sclerosis. CDR3 bases: TGCAGTGCGCTACCTCAGGTCGAGAGAACCCAGTACTTC. Translation: CSALPQVERTQYF.